These 27 T cell receptor beta chains share one sample of origin, sequenced in a study of type 1 and type 2 diabetes patients. The PCR template was genomic DNA. Amplification of the beta chain CDR3 used 30 forward and 13 reverse multiplex primers. MiXCR, applied by TCRdb to the multiplex PCR reads, yields one record per CDR3 protein. This table holds about 270,000 distinct CDR3 sequences, roughly 50% found once. The sequenced material came from peripheral blood mononuclear cells (PBMCs). The receptors originated from a man aged 18 to 29 with type 2 diabetes.

This chain connects TRBV28 to TRBJ1-1; D perhaps matches TRBD1 (6 bases). Germline lookup yields CDR1 MDHEN and CDR2 SYDVKM. Trimming took off 7 bases at V and 0 bases at J, with 12 bases between the two ends. This CDR3 is 14 amino acids long. DNA of the CDR3: TGTGCCAGCATCCCGGGACAAATGAACACTGAAGCTTTCTTT. It encodes CASIPGQMNTEAFF. Combining the CDR3 with reference TRBV28 and TRBJ1-1 gives the whole variable domain DVKVTQSSRYLVKRTGEKVFLECVQDMDHENMFWYRQDPGLGLRLIYFSYDVKMKEKGDIPEGYSVSREKKERFSLILESASTNQTSMYLCASIPGQMNTEAFFGQGTRLTVV.

The gene calls are TRBV10-3 and TRBJ1-1; D ambiguous. This CDR3 is 17 amino acids long. Germline V gives CDR1 ENHRY, CDR2 SYGVKD. The V end lost 0 bases, the J end lost 1 base, and 15 bases lay between the germline ends. The CDR3 DNA reads TGTGCCATCAGTGAGTCGGCTTACAACAACCAGAACACTGAAGCTTTCTTT. It codes for CAISESAYNNQNTEAFF.

The J gene is TRBJ1-5, the V gene TRBV19, with TRBD1 matching 7 bases. The V segment lost 5 bases and the J segment 1 base; nucleotides outside the gene matches: 5. CDR1 is LNHDA, CDR2 SQIVND, per germline (reference sequence). This CDR3 is built from 15 residues. In nucleotides, the CDR3 is TGTGCCAGTAGTCCCTCAGGGGGAAGCAATCAGCCCCAGCATTTT. Amino acid sequence: CASSPSGGSNQPQHF.

V is TRBV28 and J is TRBJ2-3; D possibly corresponds to TRBD2 (5 bases). V lost 10 bases to trimming and J lost 3 bases, with 17 bases between them. This CDR3 contains 14 residues. CDR1 MDHEN and CDR2 SYDVKM come from the germline V gene. DNA of the CDR3: TGTGCCACCGGTCCCCGGGGTAATACAGATACGCAGTATTTT. This sequence encodes CATGPRGNTDTQYF.

The rearrangement uses TRBV7-2 and TRBJ2-7, with 11 bases that match TRBD2. This CDR3 comprises 16 residues. With 5 bases clipped from V and 4 bases from J, the junction kept 10 bases outside the gene matches. Per germline, CDR1 SGHTA and CDR2 FQGNSA. DNA of the CDR3: TGTGCCAGCAGCCGGGACCCAGCTAGCGGGGGGTACGAGCAGTACTTC. Translated, it gives CASSRDPASGGYEQYF.

This clonotype was found once. The chain joins TRBV14 to TRBJ1-2; 8 positions agree with TRBD1. Germline V gene sequence: CDR1 SGHDN, CDR2 FVKESK. CDR3 length: 14 amino acids. V lost 8 bases to trimming and J lost 1 base; unmatched junction nucleotides: 6. CDR3: CASEDRVGNYGYTF. The CDR3 DNA reads as TGTGCCAGCGAGGACAGGGTCGGTAACTATGGCTACACCTTC.

This clonotype has more than one count but fewer than ten. The rearrangement uses TRBV19 and TRBJ1-2; a possible D gene is TRBD1 (5 bases). Germline lookup yields CDR1 LNHDA and CDR2 SQIVND (reference sequence). V was shortened by 7 bases and J by 3 bases, with 9 bases between the two germline ends. The length of the CDR3 is 12 residues. CDR3 nucleotides: TGTGCCAGTACTGACAGATACTATGGCTACACCTTC. This translates into CASTDRYYGYTF.

This clonotype was counted between two and nine times. V usage is TRBV20-1 and J usage is TRBJ1-5; unclear D gene. Germline lookup yields CDR1 DFQATT and CDR2 SNEGSKA (reference sequence). The CDR3 sequence is 14 residues long. V was clipped by 0 bases and J by 4 bases, with 10 bases between them. CDR3 sequence: CSARDWAENQPQHF. The DNA for the CDR3 is TGCAGTGCTAGAGATTGGGCAGAGAATCAGCCCCAGCATTTT.

This clonotype was counted at least ten times. This chain links TRBV30 with TRBJ1-6, with D perhaps matching TRBD1 (5 bases). The ends were cut back, 3 bases at V and 7 bases at J, with 10 bases in the middle. Germline CDR1 reads GTSNPN; CDR2 reads SVGIG (reference sequence). This CDR3 is built from 13 residues. CDR3 DNA sequence: TGTGCCTGGAGGCCAGGGACGAATTCACCCCTCCACTTT. It translates to CAWRPGTNSPLHF.

This chain uses TRBV11-2 with TRBJ2-2, with D possibly being TRBD2 (5 bases). Germline V gene sequence: CDR1 SGHAT, CDR2 FQNNGV. The CDR3 is 16 residues long. With 3 bases removed from V and 8 bases from J, the gap between germline ends came to 19 bases. Here the CDR3 DNA reads TGTGCCAGCAGCTTGTCTCGGAACCTCGGGATTGGGGAGCTGTTTTTT. Amino acids: CASSLSRNLGIGELFF.

Only a few counts were recorded for this clonotype. The chain has TRBV7-2 and TRBJ2-3, with 11 bases lining up with TRBD2. CDR3 length equals 19 residues. The V segment lost 5 bases and the J segment 2 bases; nucleotides outside the gene matches: 15. From germline, CDR1 is SGHTA and CDR2 FQGNSA. The CDR3 region is CASSPRPGTSGFYTDTQYF. For the CDR3, the DNA is TGTGCCAGCAGCCCACGTCCCGGGACTAGCGGTTTTTACACAGATACGCAGTATTTT.

This chain links TRBV19 with TRBJ1-6; TRBD1 matches 12 bases. The CDR3 loop spans 14 amino acids. With V trimmed by 8 bases and J by 14 bases, 10 bases remained unmatched. Germline V gene lookup returns CDR1 LNHDA and CDR2 SQIVND (reference sequence). The CDR3 sequence: CASFSGTGGAALHF. The DNA of the CDR3 is TGTGCCAGTTTTTCCGGGACAGGGGGCGCGGCCCTCCACTTT. The variable domain in full, with the rest retrieved from reference TRBV19 and TRBJ1-6, is DGGITQSPKYLFRKEGQNVTLSCEQNLNHDAMYWYRQDPGQGLRLIYYSQIVNDFQKGDIAEGYSVSREKKESFPLTVTSAQKNPTAFYLCASFSGTGGAALHFGNGTRLTVT.

The V and J genes are TRBV12-3 or TRBV12-4 and TRBJ2-2, with a tentative D call TRBD2 (7 bases). The CDR3 is made up of 16 amino acids. V lost 5 bases to trimming and J lost 1 base, with 14 bases between them. The chain's CDR3 is CASSPLGGRNTGELFF. The CDR3 DNA is TGTGCCAGCAGTCCCCTGGGGGGGCGGAACACCGGGGAGCTGTTTTTT.

The chain recombines TRBV5-1 with TRBJ2-7; tentatively, D is TRBD1 (5 bases). V was cut by 3 bases and J by 2 bases, with 9 bases left in between. The CDR3 is 13 residues long. Germline-derived CDR1 and CDR2 are SGHRS and YFSETQ. The CDR3 loop reads CASSYDSTYEQYF. CDR3 sequence (DNA): TGCGCCAGCAGCTACGACAGTACCTACGAGCAGTACTTC. Full variable domain (outside the CDR3, taken from reference TRBV5-1 and TRBJ2-7): KAGVTQTPRYLIKTRGQQVTLSCSPISGHRSVSWYQQTPGQGLQFLFEYFSETQRNKGNFPGRFSGRQFSNSRSEMNVSTLELGDSALYLCASSYDSTYEQYFGPGTRLTVT.

The chain is built from TRBV19 and TRBJ1-1, with D unclear. This CDR3 is built from 15 residues. V dropped 9 bases and J dropped 0 bases, with 17 bases sitting between them. Germline CDR1 and CDR2: LNHDA and SQIVND (reference sequence). As DNA, the CDR3 is TGTGCCAGCAAGCTCGGTCAGTCCATGAACACTGAAGCTTTCTTT. It encodes CASKLGQSMNTEAFF.

In this sample, this clonotype turned up many times. V usage is TRBV2 and J usage is TRBJ2-7, with 7 bases identical to TRBD2. Per the germline V gene, CDR1 is SNHLY and CDR2 is FYNNEI. V shed 8 bases, J shed 3 bases, and the junction held 10 bases outside the gene matches. There are 14 residues in the CDR3. Here the CDR3 DNA reads TGTGCCAGCCAAAGCGGGACCCAGCACTACGAGCAGTACTTC. Translation gives CASQSGTQHYEQYF.

J is TRBJ1-1 and V is TRBV30; D gene uncertain. V shed 3 bases and J shed 0 bases, with 14 bases lying between them. Germline V lookup: CDR1 GTSNPN, CDR2 SVGIG (reference sequence). This CDR3 region has 15 residues. Here the CDR3 reads CAWSKGTAMNTEAFF. CDR3 DNA: TGTGCCTGGAGCAAGGGCACAGCCATGAACACTGAAGCTTTCTTT.

On this clonotype: One base away lies a much larger clone, so this may be a sequencing read error. The J gene is TRBJ2-1, the V gene TRBV9; a weak D match, TRBD1 (6 bases). CDR1 is SGDLS, CDR2 YYNGEE, per germline. The length of the CDR3 is 15 residues. CDR3 DNA: TGTGCCGGCAGCGTAGAGGACAGCTCCTACAATGAGCAGTTCTTC. Translation gives CAGSVEDSSYNEQFF.

This clonotype was picked up a small number of times. The chain joins TRBV30 to TRBJ1-2, with D perhaps matching TRBD1 (5 bases). The CDR3 is made up of 13 amino acids. The ends were cut back, 3 bases at V and 8 bases at J, with 16 bases in the middle. The germline gives CDR1 GTSNPN, CDR2 SVGIG (reference sequence). CDR3 DNA: TGTGCCTGGAGCGTCCTGCGGGGGAAAGGCTACACCTTC. Encoded protein: CAWSVLRGKGYTF.

This clonotype was seen just once. A much larger clone lies one base from this, so it may be a read error. The chain joins TRBV7-8 to TRBJ2-7, with 10 bases that match TRBD2. The germline V gene has CDR1 SGHVS and CDR2 FQNEAQ. This CDR3 has 15 residues. V lost 7 bases to trimming and J lost 0 bases; unmatched junction nucleotides: 6. The CDR3: CASILLAGDSYEQYF. The CDR3 DNA reads TGTGCCAGCATCCTGCTAGCGGGGGACTCCTACGAGCAGTACTTC.

This clonotype appeared a single time. The rearrangement uses TRBV19 and TRBJ2-1; 11 bases map to TRBD2. V was clipped by 2 bases and J by 3 bases; unmatched bases: 3. Germline lookup yields CDR1 LNHDA and CDR2 SQIVND (reference sequence). The CDR3 consists of 16 residues. As DNA, the CDR3 is TGTGCCAGTAGTATAACTAGCGGGAGTGACTACAATGAGCAGTTCTTC. As protein: CASSITSGSDYNEQFF. Using reference TRBV19 and TRBJ2-1 for the parts outside the CDR3, the full variable domain is DGGITQSPKYLFRKEGQNVTLSCEQNLNHDAMYWYRQDPGQGLRLIYYSQIVNDFQKGDIAEGYSVSREKKESFPLTVTSAQKNPTAFYLCASSITSGSDYNEQFFGPGTRLTVL.

This clonotype has a handful of counts. The rearrangement joins TRBV7-2 to TRBJ2-7, with D possibly TRBD1 on 6 matching bases. The length of the CDR3 is 15 residues. Germline V gene sequence: CDR1 SGHTA, CDR2 FQGNSA. Trimming cost V 1 base and J 2 bases, with 12 bases left between them. For the CDR3, the DNA is TGTGCCAGCAGCTTAGGGACAGACCTTCCCTACGAGCAGTACTTC. Encoded protein: CASSLGTDLPYEQYF.

This clonotype was seen ten or more times. The V gene is TRBV25-1, the J gene TRBJ1-5; unclear D gene. Trimming removed 3 bases at V and 6 bases at J, with 12 bases between. The CDR3 covers 14 residues. Germline V gene sequence: CDR1 MGHDK, CDR2 SYGVNS. The CDR3 protein is CASSDGGFGQPQHF. The DNA for the CDR3 is TGTGCCAGCAGTGACGGTGGTTTTGGTCAGCCCCAGCATTTT.

V gene TRBV5-1 combines with J gene TRBJ1-1; weak D call: TRBD1 (6 bases). The germline V gene encodes CDR1 SGHRS and CDR2 YFSETQ. The CDR3 consists of 15 residues. V was clipped by 3 bases and J by 3 bases, with 15 bases between them. The CDR3 here is CASSSLQGRDTEAFF. The CDR3 DNA sequence: TGCGCCAGCAGCTCCCTACAGGGTCGGGACACTGAAGCTTTCTTT.

This chain uses TRBV5-6 with TRBJ1-6; D is ambiguous. The CDR3 runs to 13 residues. The V and J ends lost 0 bases and 9 bases respectively, with 7 bases between them. Germline CDR1 SGHDT, CDR2 YYEEEE. CDR3 sequence: CASSLGWGSPLHF. In nucleotides, the CDR3 is TGTGCCAGCAGCTTGGGTTGGGGTTCACCCCTCCACTTT. Combining the CDR3 with reference TRBV5-6 and TRBJ1-6 gives the whole variable domain DAGVTQSPTHLIKTRGQQVTLRCSPKSGHDTVSWYQQALGQGPQFIFQYYEEEERQRGNFPDRFSGHQFPNYSSELNVNALLLGDSALYLCASSLGWGSPLHFGNGTRLTVT.

This clonotype was counted a few times. V and J are TRBV12-3 or TRBV12-4 and TRBJ2-7; D call uncertain. Trimming removed 5 bases from V and 7 bases from J, with 12 bases in between. The CDR3 contains 12 residues. Here the CDR3 DNA reads TGTGCCAGCAGTCTAGAACACGGGGAGCAGTACTTC. Its translation is CASSLEHGEQYF.

This clonotype was seen only a few times. The gene calls are TRBV7-8 and TRBJ2-7; 11 bases match TRBD2. The V gene's germline CDR1 is SGHVS and CDR2 FQNEAQ. The V segment lost 6 bases and the J segment 5 bases; nucleotides outside the gene matches: 6. The CDR3 sequence is 14 residues long. The CDR3 sequence is CASSSSGRLDEQYF. CDR3 sequence (DNA): TGTGCCAGCAGTTCTAGCGGGAGGTTGGACGAGCAGTACTTC.